The clone carrying this T cell receptor beta chain was detected many times. The data were obtained in a study of T cells in Graves' hyperthyroidism and ophthalmopathy. It was RNA transcripts that yielded the amplified TCR beta CDR3 regions. First-round RT-PCR of the TCR CDR3 relied on the HTBI primer set. Each CDR3 protein gets one entry after TCRdb re-called the multiplex PCR reads with MiXCR. This table holds around 700,000 distinct CDR3 sequences, 18% found once. Patients aged 18 to 65 with hyperthyroidism were newly diagnosed, with duration under 2 months. Diagnoses were established using clinical symptoms, serum thyroxine and TRAb, thyroid ultrasound and orbital computed tomography. A 10 ml volume of fresh peripheral blood provided the PBMCs. This CDR3 is 14 amino acids long. Trimming took off 2 bases at V and 1 base at J, with 5 bases between the two ends. Germline CDR1 reads LGHDT; CDR2 reads YNNKEL (reference sequence).

Sequenced: blood. V gene TRBV3-1 combines with J gene TRBJ2-2; D uncertain. This receptor was obtained from a woman aged 45-65 years with Graves' hyperthyroidism that later progressed to Graves' ophthalmopathy. CDR3 DNA sequence: TGTGCCAGCAGCCAACGACAGAACACCGGGGAGCTGTTTTTT. Its translation is CASSQRQNTGELFF.